This T cell receptor (beta chain) was sequenced in a study of immune evolution from preneoplasia to lung adenocarcinoma. Broader study findings: KRAS-mutant nodules had the highest T cell clonality.

Points on this clone: The antigen remains unidentified.

V trimming: 1 base; J trimming: 6 bases; junction bases outside the gene matches: 4. The length of the CDR3 is 14 residues. Germline V gene sequence: CDR1 SGHAT, CDR2 FQNNGV. Sequencing used immunoSEQ multiplex PCR; TCRdb keeps in-frame clones, though not all of them. This table has about 26,000 clones, approximately 74% appearing once. Each case's diagnosis was confirmed by two pathologists on H&E. The receptor was derived from a person between 55 and 69 years old with invasive lung adenocarcinoma. Some clones in this sample may be carry-over from other donors' samples. This chain links TRBV11-2 with TRBJ2-7; TRBD1 agrees at 9 bases. The source material was FFPE invasive lung adenocarcinoma tissue. The CDR3 loop is CASSLVGTGIEQYF. Here the CDR3 DNA reads TGTGCCAGCAGCTTAGTTGGGACAGGGATCGAGCAGTACTTC.